Given below is one T cell receptor (beta chain) in context. Sequencing was performed with immunoSEQ multiplex PCR; in TCRdb, only in-frame clones are kept and a portion is missing. The sample has around 160,000 clones, roughly 79% seen once. CDR3 length: 13 residues. Germline values: CDR1 SNHLY, CDR2 FYNNEI. Trimming stripped 5 bases from V and 7 bases from J, with 14 bases between. The source of the sample is a study of blood T cell repertoires in COVID-19. Study context: PBMCs, B-cell-depleted T cells, or T cells were the source of the cDNA or gDNA that made up the material.

The gene calls are TRBV2 and TRBJ1-1; D is perhaps TRBD1 (6 bases). Material: peripheral blood. This clonotype originated in a human donor with acute or convalescent COVID-19. The donor label of this sample is uncertain. The CDR3 reads CASSPYRVDEAFF. The CDR3 DNA is TGTGCCAGCAGTCCTTACAGGGTTGATGAAGCTTTCTTT.